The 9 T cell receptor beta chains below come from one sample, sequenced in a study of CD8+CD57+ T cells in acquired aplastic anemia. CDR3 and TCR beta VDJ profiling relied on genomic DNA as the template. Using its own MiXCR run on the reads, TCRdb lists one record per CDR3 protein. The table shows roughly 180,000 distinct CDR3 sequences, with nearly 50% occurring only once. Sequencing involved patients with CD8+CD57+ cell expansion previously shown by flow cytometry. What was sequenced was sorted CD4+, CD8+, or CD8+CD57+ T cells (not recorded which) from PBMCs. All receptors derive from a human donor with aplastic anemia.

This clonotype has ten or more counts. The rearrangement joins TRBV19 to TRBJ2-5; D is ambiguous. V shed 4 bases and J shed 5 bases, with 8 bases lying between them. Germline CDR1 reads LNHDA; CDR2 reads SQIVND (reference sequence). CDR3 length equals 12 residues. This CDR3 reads CASSRPRETQYF. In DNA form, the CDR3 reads TGTGCCAGTAGTAGGCCTAGGGAGACCCAGTACTTC.

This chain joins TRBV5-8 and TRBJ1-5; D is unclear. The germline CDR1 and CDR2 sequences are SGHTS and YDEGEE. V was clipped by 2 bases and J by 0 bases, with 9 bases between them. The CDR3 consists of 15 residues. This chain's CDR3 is CASSLSGNSNQPQHF. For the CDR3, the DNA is TGTGCCAGCAGCTTATCGGGGAATAGCAATCAGCCCCAGCATTTT.

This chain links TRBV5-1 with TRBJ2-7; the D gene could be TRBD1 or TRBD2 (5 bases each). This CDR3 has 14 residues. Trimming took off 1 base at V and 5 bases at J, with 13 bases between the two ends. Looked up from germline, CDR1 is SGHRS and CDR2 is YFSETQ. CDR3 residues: CASSLRTGGDEQYF. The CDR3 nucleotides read TGCGCCAGCAGCTTGCGTACAGGAGGTGACGAGCAGTACTTC.

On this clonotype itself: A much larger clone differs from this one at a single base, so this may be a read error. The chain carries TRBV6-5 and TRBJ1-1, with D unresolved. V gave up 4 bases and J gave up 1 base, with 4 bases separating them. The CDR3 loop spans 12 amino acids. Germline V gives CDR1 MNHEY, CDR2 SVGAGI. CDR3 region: CASSWGNTEAFF. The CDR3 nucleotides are TGTGCCAGCAGTTGGGGGAACACTGAAGCTTTCTTT.

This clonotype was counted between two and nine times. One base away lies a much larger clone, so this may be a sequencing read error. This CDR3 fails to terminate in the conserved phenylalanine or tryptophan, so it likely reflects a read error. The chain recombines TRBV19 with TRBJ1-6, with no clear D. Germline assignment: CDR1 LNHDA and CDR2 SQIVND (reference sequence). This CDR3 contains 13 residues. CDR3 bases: TGTGCCAGTAATATAGGGAGGCAATCACCCCTCCACCTT. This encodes CASNIGRQSPLHL.

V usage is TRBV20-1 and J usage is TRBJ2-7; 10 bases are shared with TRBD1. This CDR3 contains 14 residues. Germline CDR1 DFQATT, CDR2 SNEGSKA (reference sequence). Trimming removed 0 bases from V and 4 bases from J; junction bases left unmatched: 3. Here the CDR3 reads CSARDGDRGYEQYF. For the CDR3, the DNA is TGCAGTGCTAGAGATGGGGACAGGGGTTACGAGCAGTACTTC.

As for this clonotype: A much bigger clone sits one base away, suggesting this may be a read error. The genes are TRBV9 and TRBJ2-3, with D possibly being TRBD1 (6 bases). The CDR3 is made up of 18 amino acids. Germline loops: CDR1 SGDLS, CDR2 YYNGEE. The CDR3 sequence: CTSSDQPGTIVSTDTQYF. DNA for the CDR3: TGTACCAGCAGCGATCAACCCGGGACAATCGTCTCCACAGATACGCAGTATTTT.

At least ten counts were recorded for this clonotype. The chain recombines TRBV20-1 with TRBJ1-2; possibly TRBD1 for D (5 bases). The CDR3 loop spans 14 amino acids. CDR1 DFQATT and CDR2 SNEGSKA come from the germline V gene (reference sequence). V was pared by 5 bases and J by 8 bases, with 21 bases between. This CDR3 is CSAGGLGTHGGYTF. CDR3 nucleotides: TGCAGTGCTGGCGGGTTGGGGACCCACGGGGGCTACACCTTC.

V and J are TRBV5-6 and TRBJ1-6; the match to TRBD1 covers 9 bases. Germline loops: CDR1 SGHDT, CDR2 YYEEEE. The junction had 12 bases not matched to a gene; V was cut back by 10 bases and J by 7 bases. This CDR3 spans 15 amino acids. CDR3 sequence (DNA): TGTGCCGGCACCTGGGGGACAGGGAGCAATTCACCCCTCCACTTT. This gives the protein CAGTWGTGSNSPLHF.